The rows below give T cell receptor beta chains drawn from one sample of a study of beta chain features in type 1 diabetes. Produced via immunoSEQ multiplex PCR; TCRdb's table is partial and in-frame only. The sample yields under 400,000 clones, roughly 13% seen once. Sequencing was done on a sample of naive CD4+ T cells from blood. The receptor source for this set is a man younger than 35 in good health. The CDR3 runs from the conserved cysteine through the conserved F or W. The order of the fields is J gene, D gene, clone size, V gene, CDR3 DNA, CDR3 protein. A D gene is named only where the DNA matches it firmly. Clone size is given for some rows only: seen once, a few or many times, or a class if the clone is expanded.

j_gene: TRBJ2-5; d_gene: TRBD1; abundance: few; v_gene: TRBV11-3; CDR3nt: TGTGCCAGCAGACGAGGACAGGGGGCGGAGGAGACCCAGTACTTC; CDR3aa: CASRRGQGAEETQYF
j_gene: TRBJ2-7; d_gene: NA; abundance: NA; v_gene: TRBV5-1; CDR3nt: TGCGCCAGCAGCTTGGCCTCACAGGTCTACGAGCAGTACTTC; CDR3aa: CASSLASQVYEQYF
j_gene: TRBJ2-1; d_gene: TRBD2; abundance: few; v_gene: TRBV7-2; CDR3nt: TGTGCCAGCAGAAGGACTAGCGGGGGATACAATGAGCAGTTCTTC; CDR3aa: CASRRTSGGYNEQFF
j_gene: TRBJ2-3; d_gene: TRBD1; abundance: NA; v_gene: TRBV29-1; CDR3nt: TGCAGCGTTGATCGGGCCGGGACAGGCCTCACAGATACGCAGTATTTT; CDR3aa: CSVDRAGTGLTDTQYF
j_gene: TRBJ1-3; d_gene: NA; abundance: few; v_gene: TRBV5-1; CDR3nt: TGCGCCAGCAGCTTGACCGTACAGGCTACTGGAAACACCATATATTTT; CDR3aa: CASSLTVQATGNTIYF
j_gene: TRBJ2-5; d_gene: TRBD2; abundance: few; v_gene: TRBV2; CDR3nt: TGTGCCAGCGGCCGACTAGCGGGGGGGATAGAGACCCAGTACTTC; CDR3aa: CASGRLAGGIETQYF
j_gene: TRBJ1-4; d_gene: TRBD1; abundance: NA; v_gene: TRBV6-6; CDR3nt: TGTGCCAGCAGTAAAACAGGGGGTGGTGAAAAACTGTTTTTT; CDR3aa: CASSKTGGGEKLFF
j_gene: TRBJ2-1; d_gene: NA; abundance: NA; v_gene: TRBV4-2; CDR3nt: TGTGCCAGCAGCCTCGGACAGACGAGCTCCTACAATGAGCAGTTCTTC; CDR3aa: CASSLGQTSSYNEQFF
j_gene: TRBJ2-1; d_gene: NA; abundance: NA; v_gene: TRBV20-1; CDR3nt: TGCAGTACACGTCGGGACAATGAGCAGTTCTTC; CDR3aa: CSTRRDNEQFF
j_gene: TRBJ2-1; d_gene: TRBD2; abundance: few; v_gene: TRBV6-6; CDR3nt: TGTGCCAGCAAGCGACTAGCGGAAAATTACAATGAGCAGTTCTTC; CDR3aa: CASKRLAENYNEQFF
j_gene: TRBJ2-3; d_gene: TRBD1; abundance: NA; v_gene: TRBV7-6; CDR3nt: TGTGCCAGCAGCTTGGGACAGGGGTTCACAGATACGCAGTATTTT; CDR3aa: CASSLGQGFTDTQYF
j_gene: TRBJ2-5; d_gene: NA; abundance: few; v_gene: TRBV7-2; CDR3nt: TGTGCCAGCAGCTTAGCCCAGCGGCAGTACTTC; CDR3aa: CASSLAQRQYF
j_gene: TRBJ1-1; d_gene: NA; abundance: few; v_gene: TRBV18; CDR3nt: TGTGCCAGCTCACCGTCGGTTCAAACGAACACTGAAGCTTTCTTT; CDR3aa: CASSPSVQTNTEAFF
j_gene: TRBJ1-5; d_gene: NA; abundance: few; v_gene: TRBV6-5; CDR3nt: TGTGCCAGCAGCCCCGCTGCGGGCGGGGGTCAGCCCCAGCATTTT; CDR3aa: CASSPAAGGGQPQHF
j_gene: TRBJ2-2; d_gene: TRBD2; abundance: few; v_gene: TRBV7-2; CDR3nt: TGTGCCAGCAACTCCGGGCGGGCTAGCGGGAGGGTAGGGGAGCTGTTTTTT; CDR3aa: CASNSGRASGRVGELFF
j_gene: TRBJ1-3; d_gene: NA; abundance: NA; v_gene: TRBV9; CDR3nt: TGTGCCAGCAGCGTAGATCGGGGGATCTCTGGAAACACCATATATTTT; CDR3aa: CASSVDRGISGNTIYF
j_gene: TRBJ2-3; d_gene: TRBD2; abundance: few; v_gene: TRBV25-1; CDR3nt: TGTGCCACCGCCCCTAGCGGGAGCACAGATACGCAGTATTTT; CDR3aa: CATAPSGSTDTQYF
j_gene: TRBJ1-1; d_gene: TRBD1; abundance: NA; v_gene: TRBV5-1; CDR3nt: TGCGCCAGCGGTGGGACAGTCGGACTAAACACTGAAGCTTTCTTT; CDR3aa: CASGGTVGLNTEAFF
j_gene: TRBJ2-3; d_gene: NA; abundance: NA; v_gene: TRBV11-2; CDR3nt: TGTGCCAGCAGCCCCGTATATGGCACAGATACGCAGTATTTT; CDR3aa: CASSPVYGTDTQYF
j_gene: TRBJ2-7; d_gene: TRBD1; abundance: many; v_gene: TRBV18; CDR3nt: TGTGCCAGCTCACCTAACAGGGGTTCCTACGAGCAGTACTTC; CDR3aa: CASSPNRGSYEQYF
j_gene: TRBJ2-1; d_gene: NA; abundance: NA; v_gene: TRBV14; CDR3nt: TGTGCCAGCAGCCAAGATCGGGCGGGGGCCAGCTACAATGAGCAGTTCTTC; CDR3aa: CASSQDRAGASYNEQFF
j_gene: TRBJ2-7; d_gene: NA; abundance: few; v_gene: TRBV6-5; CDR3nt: TGTGCCAGCAGTTATGAGGCGGACAGCACCTACGAGCAGTACTTC; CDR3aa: CASSYEADSTYEQYF
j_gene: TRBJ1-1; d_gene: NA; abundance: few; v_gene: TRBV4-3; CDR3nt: TGCGCCAGCAGCCAAGAGTACAGGGAGAACACTGAAGCTTTCTTT; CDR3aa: CASSQEYRENTEAFF
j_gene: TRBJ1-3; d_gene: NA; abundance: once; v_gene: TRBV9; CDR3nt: TGTGCCAGCAGCGTAACACCCACGGGATTCTCTGGAAACACCATATATTTT; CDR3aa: CASSVTPTGFSGNTIYF
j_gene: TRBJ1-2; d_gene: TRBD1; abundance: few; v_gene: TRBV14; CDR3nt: TGTGCCAGCAGCCTCACACAGGGGATGCGCTACACCTTC; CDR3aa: CASSLTQGMRYTF
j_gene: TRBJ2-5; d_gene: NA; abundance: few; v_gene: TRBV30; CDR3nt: TGTGCCTGGAGTAGTGGGGGCCCAGGGACCCAGTACTTC; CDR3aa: CAWSSGGPGTQYF
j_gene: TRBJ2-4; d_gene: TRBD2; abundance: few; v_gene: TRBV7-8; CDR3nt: TGTGCCAGCAGTTTTAGGAGCGGGGTTGAAGACATTCAGTACTTC; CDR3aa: CASSFRSGVEDIQYF
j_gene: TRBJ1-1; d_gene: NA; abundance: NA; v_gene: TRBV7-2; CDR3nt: TGTGCCAGCAGCCTACAGGGGAACACTGAAGCTTTCTTT; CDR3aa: CASSLQGNTEAFF
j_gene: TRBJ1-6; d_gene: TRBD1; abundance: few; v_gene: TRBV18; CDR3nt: TGTGCCAGCTCACCGACAGGGATGTATAATTCACCCCTCCACTTT; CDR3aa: CASSPTGMYNSPLHF
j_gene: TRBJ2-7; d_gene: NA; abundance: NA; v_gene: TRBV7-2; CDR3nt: TGTGCCAGCAGCTTAGAATCTGGAGCCTACGAGCAGTACTTC; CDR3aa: CASSLESGAYEQYF
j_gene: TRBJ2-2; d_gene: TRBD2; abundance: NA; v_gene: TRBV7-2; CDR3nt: TGTGCCAGCAGCTTAGGCCTAGCGGGGAACACCGGGGAGCTGTTTTTT; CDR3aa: CASSLGLAGNTGELFF
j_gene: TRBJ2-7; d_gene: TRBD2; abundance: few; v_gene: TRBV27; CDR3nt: TGTGCCAGCAGTCTGGGCCAGCGGGGTGGGTACGAGCAGTACTTC; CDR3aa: CASSLGQRGGYEQYF
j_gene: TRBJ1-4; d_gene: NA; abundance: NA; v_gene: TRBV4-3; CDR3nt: TGCGCCAGCAGCCAAGATCCTCGTGAAAAACTGTTTTTT; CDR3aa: CASSQDPREKLFF
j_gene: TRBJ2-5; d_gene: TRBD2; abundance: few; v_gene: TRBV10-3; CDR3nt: TGTGCCATCAGCCGGACTAGCGGGAGATCGGTCGAGACCCAGTACTTC; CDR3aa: CAISRTSGRSVETQYF
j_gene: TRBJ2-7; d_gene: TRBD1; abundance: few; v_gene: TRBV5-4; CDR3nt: TGTGCCAGCAGTTCGGGACAGGGCTCCTACGAGCAGTACTTC; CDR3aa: CASSSGQGSYEQYF
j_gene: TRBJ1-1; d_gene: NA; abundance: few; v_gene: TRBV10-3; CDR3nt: TGTGCCATCAGCCTACAGCCAAACACTGAAGCTTTCTTT; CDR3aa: CAISLQPNTEAFF
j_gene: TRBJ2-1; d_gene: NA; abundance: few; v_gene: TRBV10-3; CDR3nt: TGTGCCATCAGTGAGTCGGGGGGAACCTACAATGAGCAGTTCTTC; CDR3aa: CAISESGGTYNEQFF
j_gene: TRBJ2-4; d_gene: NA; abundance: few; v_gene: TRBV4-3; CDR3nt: TGCGCCAGCAGCCAAGATCTGGGTGATGCCAGGAAAAACATTCAGTACTTC; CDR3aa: CASSQDLGDARKNIQYF
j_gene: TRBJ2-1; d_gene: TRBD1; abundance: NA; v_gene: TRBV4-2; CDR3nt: TGTGCCAGCAGCCAAGGTGGGGGACAGGAGGTTAAGCAGTTCTTC; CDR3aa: CASSQGGGQEVKQFF
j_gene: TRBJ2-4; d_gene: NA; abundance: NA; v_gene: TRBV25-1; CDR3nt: TGTGCCAGCTCAAACCTGGACACGGCCAAAAACATTCAGTACTTC; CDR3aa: CASSNLDTAKNIQYF
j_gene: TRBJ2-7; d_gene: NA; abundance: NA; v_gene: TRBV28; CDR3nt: TGTGCCAGCAGAATTCAGGGTGCCGAGCAGTACTTC; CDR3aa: CASRIQGAEQYF
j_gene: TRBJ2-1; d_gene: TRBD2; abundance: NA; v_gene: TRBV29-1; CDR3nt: TGCAGCGTTACTAGCGGGAGGACGAATGAGCAGTTCTTC; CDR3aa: CSVTSGRTNEQFF
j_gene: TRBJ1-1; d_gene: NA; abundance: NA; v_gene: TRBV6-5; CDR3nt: TGTGCCAGCAGTTACTCGACTGGCACTGAAGCTTTCTTT; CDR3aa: CASSYSTGTEAFF
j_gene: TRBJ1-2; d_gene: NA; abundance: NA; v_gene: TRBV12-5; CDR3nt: TGTGCTAGTGGACCCTACCTTACAGCTGGCTACACCTTC; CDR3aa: CASGPYLTAGYTF
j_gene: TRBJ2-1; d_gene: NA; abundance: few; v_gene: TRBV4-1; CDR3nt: TGCGCCAGCAGCCAAGGGCTAGTAGAGAATGAGCAGTTCTTC; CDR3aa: CASSQGLVENEQFF
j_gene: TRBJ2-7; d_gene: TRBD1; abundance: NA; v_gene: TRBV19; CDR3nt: TGTGCCAGTAGTATCTCAGACAGGGGGGTCTACGAGCAGTACTTC; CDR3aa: CASSISDRGVYEQYF
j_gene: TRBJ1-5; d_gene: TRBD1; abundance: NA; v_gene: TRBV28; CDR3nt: TGTGCCAGCACGGACAGGGTCAATCAGCCCCAGCATTTT; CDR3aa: CASTDRVNQPQHF
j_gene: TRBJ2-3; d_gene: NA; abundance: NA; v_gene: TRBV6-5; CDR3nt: TGTGCCAGCAGTAGAGAGTCCACAGATACGCAGTATTTT; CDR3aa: CASSRESTDTQYF
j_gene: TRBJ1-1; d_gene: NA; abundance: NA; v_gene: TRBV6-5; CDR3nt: TGTGCCAGCAGTTTACAGAGAATGAACACTGAAGCTTTCTTT; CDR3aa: CASSLQRMNTEAFF
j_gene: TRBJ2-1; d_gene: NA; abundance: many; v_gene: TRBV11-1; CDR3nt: TGTGCCAGCAGCCCCAGCTCCTACAATGAGCAGTTCTTC; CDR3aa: CASSPSSYNEQFF
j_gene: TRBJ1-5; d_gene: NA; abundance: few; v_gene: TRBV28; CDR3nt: TGTGCCAGCAGTTCCCGGCCCCAGCATTTT; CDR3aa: CASSSRPQHF
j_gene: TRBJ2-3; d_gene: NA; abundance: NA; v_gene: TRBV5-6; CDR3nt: TGTGCCAGCAGCTCAGGGGCAGATACGCAGTATTTT; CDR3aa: CASSSGADTQYF
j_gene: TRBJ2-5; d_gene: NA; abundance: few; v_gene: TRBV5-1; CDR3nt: TGCGCCAGCAGCTTTCGTACTCAAGAGACCCAGTACTTC; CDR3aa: CASSFRTQETQYF